This T cell receptor beta chain was recovered during a study of blood T cells in healthy people across ages. The total RNA that was extracted per sample amounted to at least 5 micrograms. Looked up from germline, CDR1 is LGHNA and CDR2 is YSLEER. This CDR3 spans 14 amino acids. V lost 0 bases and J lost 3, with 9 bases in between. A J-beta primer mix and a sample-barcoded 5' primer were used in a second PCR of roughly 7 to 12 cycles. Sequencing of every sample gave 3 million or more CDR3-containing paired-end reads. TCRdb called the 5' RACE reads again in MiXCR, with one record for every CDR3 protein. The sample lists approximately 880,000 distinct CDR3 sequences; roughly 48% were seen once.

This TCR was recovered from a man aged 25-45 years in good health. This sequence joins TRBV4-3 and TRBJ2-7; maybe TRBD1 (5 bases). The source material was blood. CDR3 nucleotide sequence: TGCGCCAGCAGCCAAGAACAACAGGACTACGAGCAGTACTTC. Its translation is CASSQEQQDYEQYF.